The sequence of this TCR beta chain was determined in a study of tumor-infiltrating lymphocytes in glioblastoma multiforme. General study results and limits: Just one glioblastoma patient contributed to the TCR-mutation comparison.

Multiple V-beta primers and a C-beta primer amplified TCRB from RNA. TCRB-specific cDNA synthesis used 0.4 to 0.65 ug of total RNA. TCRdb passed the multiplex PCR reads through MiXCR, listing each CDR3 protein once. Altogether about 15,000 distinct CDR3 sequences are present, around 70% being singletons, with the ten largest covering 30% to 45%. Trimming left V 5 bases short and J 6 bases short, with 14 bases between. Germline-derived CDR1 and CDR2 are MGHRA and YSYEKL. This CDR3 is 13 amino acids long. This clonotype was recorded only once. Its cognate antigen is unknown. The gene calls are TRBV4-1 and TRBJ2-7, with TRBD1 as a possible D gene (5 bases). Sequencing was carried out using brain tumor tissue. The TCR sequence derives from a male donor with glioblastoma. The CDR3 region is CASSKQGMGEQYF. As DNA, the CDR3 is TGCGCCAGCAGCAAGCAGGGTATGGGCGAGCAGTACTTC.